This is a list of T cell receptor beta chains from one sample in a study of cytomegalovirus exposure and HLA in healthy donors. The protocol was immunoSEQ multiplex PCR, while the TCRdb copy is restricted to in-frame clones and leaves out a portion. The data contain around 120,000 clones, around 88% of them singletons. Sequencing input: PBMCs. The source is a man between 18 and 35 years old in good health and CMV-seronegative. The CDR3 runs from the conserved cysteine through the conserved F or W. D genes are given only for firm matches. Size is stated for part of the rows, as once, few or many counts, or as a class when the clone is expanded.

j_call v_call clone_size d_call cdr3_nt cdr3_aa
TRBJ2-3 TRBV5-6 few - TGTGCCAGCAGCTTGGCTCGGGAAGATACGCAGTATTTT CASSLAREDTQYF
TRBJ2-1 TRBV6-1 - TRBD2 TGTGCCAGCAGGGTTAGCGGGGGGCACAATGAGCAGTTCTTC CASRVSGGHNEQFF
TRBJ2-3 TRBV7-6 - TRBD2 TGTGCCAGCAGCCAAACACTAGCGGGGGTCACAGATACGCAGTATTTT CASSQTLAGVTDTQYF
TRBJ2-1 TRBV30 - TRBD1 TGTGCCTGGGACGGACAGGGGGTCGAGAATGAGCAGTTCTTC CAWDGQGVENEQFF
TRBJ1-1 TRBV5-5 - - TGTGCCAGCAGCTTGATGGAGGGCAAGACTGAAGCTTTCTTT CASSLMEGKTEAFF
TRBJ2-2 TRBV6-4 - TRBD1 TGTGCCAGCAGTGCCTCCTACAGGGGGCCCGGGGAGCTGTTTTTT CASSASYRGPGELFF
TRBJ1-2 TRBV6-1 - TRBD1 TGTGCCAGCAGTGAAGGGACAGGGATAGGCTACACCTTC CASSEGTGIGYTF
TRBJ2-5 TRBV28 once - TGTGCCAGCAGTTCTTCAGGGGAAGAGACCCAGTACTTC CASSSSGEETQYF
TRBJ1-4 TRBV30 - TRBD1 TGTGCCTGGAGTATTAGTAGGACAGGGGGTTTAACTAATGAAAAACTGTTTTTT CAWSISRTGGLTNEKLFF
TRBJ2-7 TRBV19 - - TGTGCCAGTAGTATAGAGGCTTCCAGCTACGAGCAGTACTTC CASSIEASSYEQYF
TRBJ1-5 TRBV6-1 - - TGTGCCAGCAGAGCCGGACAGACCCCAAATCAGCCCCAGCATTTT CASRAGQTPNQPQHF
TRBJ2-1 TRBV15 - - TGTGCCACCAGCCCCTCCCTCACTAGCACCACCTACAATGAGCAGTTCTTC CATSPSLTSTTYNEQFF
TRBJ2-1 TRBV5-1 - - TGCGCCAGCAGCTTGCCGGGAGCTTTGAATGAGCAGTTCTTC CASSLPGALNEQFF
TRBJ1-5 TRBV27 - - TGTGCCAGCAGCCCCTGGGCAGAGGAGGGTCAGCCCCAGCATTTT CASSPWAEEGQPQHF
TRBJ1-4 TRBV2 - TRBD1 TGTGCCAGCAGGGACCGGGACAGGGATAATGAAAAACTGTTTTTT CASRDRDRDNEKLFF
TRBJ1-5 TRBV30 - - TGTGCCTGGAGTCCGTTAACCGCAGGGGGCAATCAGCCCCAGCATTTT CAWSPLTAGGNQPQHF
TRBJ1-6 TRBV7-2 once TRBD1 TGTGCCAGCAGCTCCAGGACAGGGTTTGTTTCACCCCTCCACTTT CASSSRTGFVSPLHF
TRBJ2-1 TRBV6-4 - TRBD2 TGTGCCAGCAGTGAGGATGCGGGAGGGCCGTATGAGCAGTTCTTC CASSEDAGGPYEQFF
TRBJ2-2 TRBV9 - - TGTGCCAGCAGCCCCCAGGGTGGCGGGGAGCTGTTTTTT CASSPQGGGELFF
TRBJ2-2 TRBV29-1 - - TGCAGCGTGACAGGGGAGGGGAACACCGGGGAGCTGTTTTTT CSVTGEGNTGELFF
TRBJ2-5 TRBV19 - - TGTGCCAGTAGTACCATTACTAGCTCCCTCTTAGGGACCCAGTACTTC CASSTITSSLLGTQYF
TRBJ2-3 TRBV18 - - TGTGCCAGCTCACCATCGGCAAGCGGCACAGATACGCAGTATTTT CASSPSASGTDTQYF
TRBJ1-2 TRBV14 - TRBD1 TGTGCCAGCAGCCAGGACAGGATCTATGGCTACACCTTC CASSQDRIYGYTF
TRBJ2-7 TRBV27 - - TGTGCCAGCAGTTTAAACAACGAGCAGTACTTC CASSLNNEQYF
TRBJ1-1 TRBV4-2 - - TGTGCCAGCAGCCGCAATAGGGGATTGAACACTGAAGCTTTCTTT CASSRNRGLNTEAFF
TRBJ1-1 TRBV2 - - TGTGCCAGCGTTCGCACTGAAGCTTTCTTT CASVRTEAFF
TRBJ2-2 TRBV7-9 - TRBD1 TGTGCCAGCAGCTTAGAAAGGGGGCGAAACACCGGGGAGCTGTTTTTT CASSLERGRNTGELFF
TRBJ2-1 TRBV7-6 - - TGTGCCAGCAGCTTAGGAGGGCCTCCTGAGGGTGAGCAGTTCTTC CASSLGGPPEGEQFF
TRBJ1-2 TRBV25-1 - - TGTGCCAGCAGGGACAAATCTAACTATGGCTACACCTTC CASRDKSNYGYTF
TRBJ2-3 TRBV5-1 - - TGCGCCAGCAGACCGGGGGATAGCACAGATACGCAGTATTTT CASRPGDSTDTQYF
TRBJ2-3 TRBV7-2 - TRBD2 TGTGCCAGCAGCTCCCGGACTAGCGGGATAACAGATACGCAGTATTTT CASSSRTSGITDTQYF
TRBJ2-5 TRBV5-1 - TRBD1 TGCGCCAGCAGCGCTGGGACAGTAAAAGAGACCCAGTACTTC CASSAGTVKETQYF
TRBJ2-3 TRBV7-9 - TRBD1 TGTGCCAGCGCCGGGACAGGACCAGATACGCAGTATTTT CASAGTGPDTQYF
TRBJ2-1 TRBV15 - - TGTGCCACCAGCAGAGTTGGTGGTAGCTCCTACAATGAGCAGTTCTTC CATSRVGGSSYNEQFF
TRBJ1-1 TRBV7-9 - - TGTGCCAGCAGCTTAGAGATGACAGTGAACACTGAAGCTTTCTTT CASSLEMTVNTEAFF
TRBJ2-7 TRBV7-2 - - TGTGCCAGCAGCTTAGTATTCCAGGCCACCTACGAGCAGTACTTC CASSLVFQATYEQYF
TRBJ1-2 TRBV6-4 - - TGTGCCAGCAGTGACTCCAGGCGAGGAGGGCTTTGGTTC CASSDSRRGGLWF
TRBJ1-5 TRBV7-8 - - TGTGCCAGCAGCTTCGGAGGTCCCTATAGCAATCAGCCCCAGCATTTT CASSFGGPYSNQPQHF
TRBJ2-2 TRBV10-3 - - TGTGCCATCAGTGTCGAGGGAGACACCGGGGAGCTGTTTTTT CAISVEGDTGELFF
TRBJ2-2 TRBV27 - TRBD2 TGTGCCAGCAGTTTAACTAGCGGGAGTACCGGGGAGCTGTTTTTT CASSLTSGSTGELFF
TRBJ1-4 TRBV7-9 - - TGTGCCAGCAGCTTAAGCGGCCTCGGGCCTCCTAATGAAAAACTGTTTTTT CASSLSGLGPPNEKLFF
TRBJ2-3 TRBV5-1 - TRBD2 TGCGCCAGCAGCTCCTTAGCGGGGGGCCGCACAGATACGCAGTATTTT CASSSLAGGRTDTQYF
TRBJ2-5 TRBV7-8 - TRBD1 TGTGCCAGCAGCGCGAGGGCCCAGGGGGTCCAAGAGACCCAGTACTTC CASSARAQGVQETQYF
TRBJ2-3 TRBV9 - - TGTGCCAGCAGCGTAGTTAGTGGTGATACGCAGTATTTT CASSVVSGDTQYF
TRBJ1-1 TRBV2 - - TGTGCCAGCGGAGACAGTTACCTAAAGTTGAACACTGAAGCTTTCTTT CASGDSYLKLNTEAFF
TRBJ2-1 TRBV25-1 - TRBD1 TGTGCCAGCAATGCGGGACAGGGGGTCGATGAGCAGTTCTTC CASNAGQGVDEQFF
TRBJ2-7 TRBV19 few - TGTGCCAGTAGTCCAGGGGTCTCCGAGCAGTACTTC CASSPGVSEQYF
TRBJ2-1 TRBV19 once TRBD2 TGTGCCAGTAGTCGAGGGCTAGCGGGTCAAACCTACAATGAGCAGTTCTTC CASSRGLAGQTYNEQFF
TRBJ2-3 TRBV27 - TRBD2 TGTGCCAGCAGTTCGGTTGGCGGGAGAGATACGCAGTATTTT CASSSVGGRDTQYF
TRBJ2-2 TRBV7-6 - - TGTGCCAGCAGCCTCAGTTACGACACCGGGGAGCTGTTTTTT CASSLSYDTGELFF
TRBJ2-7 TRBV27 - TRBD1 TGTGCCAGCAGCGAGGGACAGGGGAAGACTTACGAGCAGTACTTC CASSEGQGKTYEQYF
TRBJ1-5 TRBV2 - - TGTGCCAGCAGTGATTCGGGGCGGGGTCAGCCCCAGCATTTT CASSDSGRGQPQHF
TRBJ1-1 TRBV5-6 - TRBD1 TGTGCCTCCAGTCCCGGGACAGGGATTGCTGAAGCTTTCTTT CASSPGTGIAEAFF
TRBJ1-6 TRBV9 - - TGTGCCAGCAGCCCACAGGGATCCTATAATTCACCCCTCCACTTT CASSPQGSYNSPLHF
TRBJ2-1 TRBV30 - - TGTGCCTGGAGTGTAGGGCAGGGCGGTTACAGTGAGCAGTTCTTC CAWSVGQGGYSEQFF
TRBJ1-1 TRBV7-9 - TRBD1 TGTGCCAGCAGCGGCGACAGGGGGCCAAACACTGAAGCTTTCTTT CASSGDRGPNTEAFF
TRBJ1-1 TRBV18 - - TGTGCCAGCTCACTAGCGACGGTGAACACTGAAGCTTTCTTT CASSLATVNTEAFF
TRBJ2-3 TRBV11-2 - TRBD2 TGTGCCAGCAGCTTAGTAAGGACTAGTCTCTCAGATACGCAGTATTTT CASSLVRTSLSDTQYF
TRBJ2-3 TRBV2 - - TGTGCCAGCAGTGGCTCCGGGGTAGGTGGGACAGATACGCAGTATTTT CASSGSGVGGTDTQYF